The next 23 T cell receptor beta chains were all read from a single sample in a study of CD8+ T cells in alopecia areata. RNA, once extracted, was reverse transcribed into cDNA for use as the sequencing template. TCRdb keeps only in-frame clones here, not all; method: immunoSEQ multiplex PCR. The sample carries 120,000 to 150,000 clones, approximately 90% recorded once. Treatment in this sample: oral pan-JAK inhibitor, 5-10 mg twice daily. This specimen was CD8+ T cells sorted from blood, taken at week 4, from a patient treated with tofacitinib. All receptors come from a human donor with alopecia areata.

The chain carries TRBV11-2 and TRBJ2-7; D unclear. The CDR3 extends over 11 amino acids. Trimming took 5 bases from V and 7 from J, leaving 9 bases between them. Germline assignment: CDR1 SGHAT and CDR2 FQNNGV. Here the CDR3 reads CASSLIGEQYF. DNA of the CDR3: TGTGCCAGCAGCCTTATAGGGGAGCAGTACTTC.

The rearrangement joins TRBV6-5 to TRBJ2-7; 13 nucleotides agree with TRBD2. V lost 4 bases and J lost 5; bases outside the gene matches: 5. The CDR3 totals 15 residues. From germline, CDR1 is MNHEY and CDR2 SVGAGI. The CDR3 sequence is CASSLGLAGSHEQYF. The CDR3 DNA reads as TGTGCCAGCAGTTTGGGACTAGCGGGGAGTCACGAGCAGTACTTC.

The DNA of the CDR3 is TGTGCCAGCAGCTGGGACATGGCCTACGAGCAGTACTTC. It encodes CASSWDMAYEQYF. The V call is TRBV27, the J call TRBJ2-7, with D possibly matching TRBD1 (6 bases). The CDR3 contains 13 residues. V was cut by 6 bases and J by 2 bases, with 11 bases left in between. Per the germline V gene, CDR1 is MNHEY and CDR2 is SMNVEV (reference sequence).

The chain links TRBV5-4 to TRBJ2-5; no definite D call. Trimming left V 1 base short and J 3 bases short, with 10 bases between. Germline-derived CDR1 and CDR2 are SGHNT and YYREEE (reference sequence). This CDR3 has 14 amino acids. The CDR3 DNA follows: TGTGCCAGCAGCTTGAGCACAGCAGAAGAGACCCAGTACTTC. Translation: CASSLSTAEETQYF.

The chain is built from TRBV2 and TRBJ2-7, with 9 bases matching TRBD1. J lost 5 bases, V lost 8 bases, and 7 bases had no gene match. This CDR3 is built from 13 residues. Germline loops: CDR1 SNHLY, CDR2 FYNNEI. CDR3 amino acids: CASGGQGLDEQYF. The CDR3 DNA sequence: TGTGCCAGCGGGGGACAGGGATTAGACGAGCAGTACTTC. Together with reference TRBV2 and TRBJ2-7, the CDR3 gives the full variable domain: EPEVTQTPSHQVTQMGQEVILRCVPISNHLYFYWYRQILGQKVEFLVSFYNNEISEKSEIFDDQFSVERPDGSNFTLKIRSTKLEDSAMYFCASGGQGLDEQYFGPGTRLTVT.

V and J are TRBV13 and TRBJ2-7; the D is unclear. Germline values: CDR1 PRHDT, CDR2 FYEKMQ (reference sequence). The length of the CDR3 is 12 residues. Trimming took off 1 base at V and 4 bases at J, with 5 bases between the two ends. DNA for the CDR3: TGTGCCAGCAGCTTAGCCGTTTACGAGCAGTACTTC. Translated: CASSLAVYEQYF.

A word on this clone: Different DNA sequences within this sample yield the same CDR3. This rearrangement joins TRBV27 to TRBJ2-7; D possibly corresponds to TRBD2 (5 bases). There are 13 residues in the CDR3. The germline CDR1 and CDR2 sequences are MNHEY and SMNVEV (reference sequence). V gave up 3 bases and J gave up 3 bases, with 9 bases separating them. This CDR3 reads CASSLGGLYEQYF. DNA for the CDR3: TGTGCCAGCAGTTTGGGCGGACTCTACGAGCAGTACTTC.

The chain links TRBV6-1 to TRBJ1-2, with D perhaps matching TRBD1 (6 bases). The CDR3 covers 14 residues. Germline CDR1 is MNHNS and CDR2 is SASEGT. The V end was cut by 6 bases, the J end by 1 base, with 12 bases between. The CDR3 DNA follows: TGTGCCAGCAGCGTAGGACAGCTTAACTATGGCTACACCTTC. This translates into CASSVGQLNYGYTF.

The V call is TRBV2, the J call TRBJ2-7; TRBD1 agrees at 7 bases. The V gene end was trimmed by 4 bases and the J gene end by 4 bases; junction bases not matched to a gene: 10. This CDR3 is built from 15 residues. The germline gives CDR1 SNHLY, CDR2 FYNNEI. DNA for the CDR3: TGTGCCAGCAGTGGTAGGACAGGTCCAACTTACGAGCAGTACTTC. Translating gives CASSGRTGPTYEQYF.

Here the CDR3 reads CASSLSPSGSTDTQYF. CDR3 DNA sequence: TGTGCCAGCAGTTTATCCCCTAGCGGGAGCACAGATACGCAGTATTTT. This chain connects TRBV27 to TRBJ2-3; TRBD2 matches 8 bases. J gave up 0 bases and V 0 bases, and 2 bases lay outside the gene matches. This CDR3 has 16 residues. Germline V CDR1 and CDR2: MNHEY, SMNVEV (reference sequence).

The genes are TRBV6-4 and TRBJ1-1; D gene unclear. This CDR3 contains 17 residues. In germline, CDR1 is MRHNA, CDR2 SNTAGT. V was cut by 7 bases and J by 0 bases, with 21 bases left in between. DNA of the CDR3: TGTGCCAGCAATCGTGGAATCCTATGCGGATTGAACACTGAAGCTTTCTTT. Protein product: CASNRGILCGLNTEAFF.

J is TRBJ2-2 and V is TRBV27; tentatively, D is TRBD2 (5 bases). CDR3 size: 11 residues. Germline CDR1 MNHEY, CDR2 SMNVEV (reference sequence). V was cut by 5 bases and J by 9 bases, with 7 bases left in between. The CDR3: CASSAGRELFF. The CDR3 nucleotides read TGTGCCAGCAGTGCGGGCAGGGAGCTGTTTTTT.

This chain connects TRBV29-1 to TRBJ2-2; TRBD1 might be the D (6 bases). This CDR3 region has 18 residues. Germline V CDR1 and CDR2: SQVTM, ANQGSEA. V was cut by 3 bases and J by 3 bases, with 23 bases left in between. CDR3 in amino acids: CSVDDPGQKAEDTGELFF. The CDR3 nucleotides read TGCAGCGTTGATGACCCGGGACAAAAGGCTGAGGACACCGGGGAGCTGTTTTTT.

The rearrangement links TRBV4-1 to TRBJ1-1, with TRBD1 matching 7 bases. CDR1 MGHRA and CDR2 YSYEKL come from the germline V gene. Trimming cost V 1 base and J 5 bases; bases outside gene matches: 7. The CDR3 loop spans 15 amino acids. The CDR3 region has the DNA TGCGCCAGCAGCCAAGTCCCGGACAGGTCGACTGAAGCTTTCTTT. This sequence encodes CASSQVPDRSTEAFF.

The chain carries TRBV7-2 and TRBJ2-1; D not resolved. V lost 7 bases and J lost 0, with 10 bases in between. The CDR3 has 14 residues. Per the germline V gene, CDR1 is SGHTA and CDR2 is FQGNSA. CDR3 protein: CASTLIDSYNEQFF. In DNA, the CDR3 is TGTGCCAGCACCCTCATTGACTCCTACAATGAGCAGTTCTTC.

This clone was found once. The CDR3 bases are TGTGCCAGCAGCTCCCTGGACAGGGGGACTAGCACAGATACGCAGTATTTT. This translates into CASSSLDRGTSTDTQYF. V and J are TRBV5-4 and TRBJ2-3; 10 bases are shared with TRBD1. There are 17 residues in the CDR3. CDR1 and CDR2 (germline): SGHNT, YYREEE (reference sequence). V lost 3 bases to trimming and J lost 0 bases; unmatched junction nucleotides: 7.

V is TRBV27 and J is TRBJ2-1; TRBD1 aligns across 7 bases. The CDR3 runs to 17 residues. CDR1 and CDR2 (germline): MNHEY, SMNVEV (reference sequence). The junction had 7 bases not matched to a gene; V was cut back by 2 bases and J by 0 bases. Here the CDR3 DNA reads TGTGCCAGCAGTTTAGGGACACAGGGGCCCTCCTACAATGAGCAGTTCTTC. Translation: CASSLGTQGPSYNEQFF.

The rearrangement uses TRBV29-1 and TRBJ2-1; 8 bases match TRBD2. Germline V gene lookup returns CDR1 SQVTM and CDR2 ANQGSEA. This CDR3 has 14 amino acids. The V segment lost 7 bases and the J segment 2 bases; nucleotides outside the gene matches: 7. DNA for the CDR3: TGCAGCGGGGGGCCTAGCGGGCCCTACAATGAGCAGTTCTTC. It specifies CSGGPSGPYNEQFF.

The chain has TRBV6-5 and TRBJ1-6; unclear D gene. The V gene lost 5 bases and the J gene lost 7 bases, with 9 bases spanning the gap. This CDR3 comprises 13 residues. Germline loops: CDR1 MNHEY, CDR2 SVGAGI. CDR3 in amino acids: CASSIPGNSPLHF. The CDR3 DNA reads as TGTGCCAGCAGTATTCCAGGAAATTCACCCCTCCACTTT.

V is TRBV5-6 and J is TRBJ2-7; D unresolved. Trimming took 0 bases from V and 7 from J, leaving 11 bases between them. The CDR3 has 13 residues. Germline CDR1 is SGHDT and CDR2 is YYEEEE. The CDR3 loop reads CASSLGGRREQYF. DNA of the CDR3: TGTGCCAGCAGCTTGGGAGGTAGAAGGGAGCAGTACTTC.

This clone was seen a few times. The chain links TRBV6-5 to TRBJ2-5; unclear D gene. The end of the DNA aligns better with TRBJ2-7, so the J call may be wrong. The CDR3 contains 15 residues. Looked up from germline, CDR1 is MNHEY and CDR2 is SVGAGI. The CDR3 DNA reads TGTGCCAGCAGTTACTCGTCGGACGGAGCCTACGAGCAGTACTTC. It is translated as CASSYSSDGAYEQYF.

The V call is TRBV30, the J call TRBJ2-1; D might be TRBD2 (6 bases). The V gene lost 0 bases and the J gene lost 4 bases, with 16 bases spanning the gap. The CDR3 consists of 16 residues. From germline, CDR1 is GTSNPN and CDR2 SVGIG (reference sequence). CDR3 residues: CAWSVLAVLAYNEQFF. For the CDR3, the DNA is TGTGCCTGGAGTGTACTGGCGGTCCTAGCGTACAATGAGCAGTTCTTC.

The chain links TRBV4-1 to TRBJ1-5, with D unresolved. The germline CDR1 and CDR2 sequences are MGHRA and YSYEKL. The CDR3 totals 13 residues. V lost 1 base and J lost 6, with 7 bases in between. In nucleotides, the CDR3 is TGCGCCAGCAGCCAAGTGTGGCGTCAGCCCCAGCATTTT. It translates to CASSQVWRQPQHF.